What follows are 30 T cell receptor beta chains derived from one specimen sequenced in a study of T cell responses to AZD1222 COVID-19 vaccine. The table came from immunoSEQ multiplex PCR; TCRdb's copy has only in-frame clones and leaves some out. The table has 90,000 to 130,000 clones, around nine tenths seen once. The sequenced sample was peripheral blood, obtained 28 days after the second AZD1222 dose. Receptors originate from an adult who received the AZD1222 COVID-19 vaccine.

This sequence joins TRBV19 and TRBJ1-1, with D perhaps TRBD1 (5 bases). V was trimmed by 2 bases and J by 6 bases, leaving 10 bases between them. CDR1 and CDR2 (germline): LNHDA, SQIVND (reference sequence). The CDR3 is 13 residues long. CDR3 bases: TGTGCCAGTAGTATAATTAGGGGCGCTGAAGCTTTCTTT. Its translation is CASSIIRGAEAFF.

CDR3 DNA sequence: TGTGCCAGCAGCGCGATTCGGGGGCACGGGGAGCTGTTTTTT. Translated, it gives CASSAIRGHGELFF. The chain links TRBV7-9 to TRBJ2-2, with D perhaps matching TRBD1 or TRBD2 (6 bases each). The V gene lost 5 bases and the J gene lost 7 bases, with 14 bases spanning the gap. The CDR3 length is 14 residues. Germline loops: CDR1 SEHNR, CDR2 FQNEAQ (reference sequence).

This chain links TRBV5-1 with TRBJ1-2, with D tentatively TRBD1 (6 bases). Trimming pared 3 bases from V and 4 bases from J, leaving 13 bases between. This CDR3 has 14 residues. Germline V gene data show CDR1 as SGHRS and CDR2 as YFSETQ. The CDR3: CASSSDSQTYGYTF. The CDR3 bases are TGCGCCAGCAGCTCGGACAGTCAAACCTATGGCTACACCTTC. Together with reference TRBV5-1 and TRBJ1-2, the CDR3 gives the full variable domain: KAGVTQTPRYLIKTRGQQVTLSCSPISGHRSVSWYQQTPGQGLQFLFEYFSETQRNKGNFPGRFSGRQFSNSRSEMNVSTLELGDSALYLCASSSDSQTYGYTFGSGTRLTVV.

The chain employs TRBV28 and TRBJ2-1; 13 bases are shared with TRBD2. The CDR3 runs 21 residues. Germline lookup yields CDR1 MDHEN and CDR2 SYDVKM. The trim removed 1 base at V and 0 bases at J, leaving 12 bases unmatched. CDR3: CASSLFPTGLAGFRSYNEQFF. The CDR3 DNA follows: TGTGCCAGCAGTTTATTCCCCACGGGACTAGCGGGGTTCCGCTCCTACAATGAGCAGTTCTTC.

This chain uses TRBV9 with TRBJ1-6; D is uncertain. The CDR3 covers 17 residues. V dropped 4 bases and J dropped 1 base, with 15 bases sitting between them. Germline V CDR1 and CDR2: SGDLS, YYNGEE. DNA for the CDR3: TGTGCCAGCAGCCCCCCTGAGAGGGCGTCCTATAATTCACCCCTCCACTTT. It specifies CASSPPERASYNSPLHF.

This clone occurred once. The CDR3 is CASSLRAGENQPQHF. The CDR3 nucleotides are TGCGCCAGCAGCTTGAGGGCAGGGGAGAATCAGCCCCAGCATTTT. The chain recombines TRBV5-1 with TRBJ1-5; a possible D gene is TRBD1 (6 bases). The V end was cut by 1 base, the J end by 4 bases, with 12 bases between. The CDR3 extends over 15 amino acids. Germline CDR1 reads SGHRS; CDR2 reads YFSETQ.

The V gene is TRBV4-3, the J gene TRBJ1-1; D is undetermined. V was trimmed by 1 base and J by 6 bases, leaving 21 bases between them. CDR3 length: 17 residues. The V gene's germline CDR1 is LGHNA and CDR2 YSLEER. CDR3 DNA: TGCGCCAGCAGCCAAGCCCACCAACTTCAGGCATTCGCTGAAGCTTTCTTT. It yields the protein CASSQAHQLQAFAEAFF.

The chain couples TRBV7-2 to TRBJ1-4, with 9 bases identical to TRBD1. CDR1 and CDR2 (germline): SGHTA, FQGNSA. The V gene end was trimmed by 6 bases and the J gene end by 8 bases; junction bases not matched to a gene: 13. This CDR3 has 16 residues. The CDR3 DNA is TGTGCCAGCAGTTTTACGCCGGGACAGGGAGGAGAAAAACTGTTTTTT. It is translated as CASSFTPGQGGEKLFF. Drawing the rest from reference TRBV7-2 and TRBJ1-4, the complete variable domain is GAGVSQSPSNKVTEKGKDVELRCDPISGHTALYWYRQSLGQGLEFLIYFQGNSAPDKSGLPSDRFSAERTGGSVSTLTIQRTQQEDSAVYLCASSFTPGQGGEKLFFGSGTQLSVL.

The V call is TRBV5-4, the J call TRBJ1-4, with TRBD1 matching 9 bases. The CDR3 contains 15 residues. The germline V gene has CDR1 SGHNT and CDR2 YYREEE (reference sequence). Trimming at V came to 1 base and at J to 5 bases, leaving 3 bases not matched to a gene. In DNA, the CDR3 is TGTGCCAGCAGCTTGTGGGGGACAGGGAATGAAAAACTGTTTTTT. Its translation is CASSLWGTGNEKLFF.

This clone was counted between two and nine times. This chain joins TRBV28 and TRBJ1-1; TRBD1 is a possible D gene (6 bases). The germline V gene encodes CDR1 MDHEN and CDR2 SYDVKM. With 5 bases removed from V and 1 base from J, the gap between germline ends came to 14 bases. This CDR3 is 15 amino acids long. DNA for the CDR3: TGTGCCAGCAGTCAACGACTGACAGGGAACACTGAAGCTTTCTTT. Protein: CASSQRLTGNTEAFF.

Here the CDR3 DNA reads TGCGCCAGCAGACGGTCTAGCTCCTACGAGCAGTACTTC. Translation gives CASRRSSSYEQYF. The chain carries TRBV4-1 and TRBJ2-7, with D uncertain. V gave up 6 bases and J gave up 0 bases, with 9 bases separating them. The germline CDR1 and CDR2 sequences are MGHRA and YSYEKL. This CDR3 spans 13 amino acids.

The gene calls are TRBV3-1 (or the pseudogene TRBV3-2) and TRBJ1-1; D unclear. V was pared by 1 base and J by 0 bases, with 9 bases between. The CDR3 runs to 15 residues. The germline V gene encodes CDR1 LGHDT and CDR2 YNNKEL (reference sequence). CDR3 amino acids: CASSQARAVNTEAFF. In DNA, the CDR3 is TGTGCCAGCAGCCAAGCCCGAGCTGTGAACACTGAAGCTTTCTTT.

The chain recombines TRBV5-4 with TRBJ2-2; 11 positions agree with TRBD2. The CDR3 has 18 residues. Per the germline V gene, CDR1 is SGHNT and CDR2 is YYREEE (reference sequence). Trimming cost V 1 base and J 2 bases; bases outside gene matches: 7. The CDR3 sequence: CASSLLAGGLQNTGELFF. In DNA, the CDR3 is TGTGCCAGCAGCTTGCTAGCGGGGGGCCTCCAAAACACCGGGGAGCTGTTTTTT.

The J gene is TRBJ2-4, the V gene TRBV18, with TRBD1 matching over 11 bases. Germline-derived CDR1 and CDR2 are KGHSH and LQKENI. The V segment lost 6 bases and the J segment 6 bases; nucleotides outside the gene matches: 7. The CDR3 has 15 amino acids. The DNA of the CDR3 is TGTGCCAGCTCGGAAAGGACAGGGGGCGGAAACATTCAGTACTTC. Its translation is CASSERTGGGNIQYF.

The chain has TRBV3-1 (or the pseudogene TRBV3-2) and TRBJ1-1; TRBD1 might be the D (5 bases). The germline V and J ends were trimmed by 4 bases and 1 base, with 10 bases remaining between them. The germline V gene encodes CDR1 LGHDT and CDR2 YNNKEL (reference sequence). There are 14 residues in the CDR3. CDR3 DNA: TGTGCCAGCAGCCCAGGGATGACGAACACTGAAGCTTTCTTT. It yields the protein CASSPGMTNTEAFF.

The V call is TRBV7-6, the J call TRBJ2-3; 10 bases are a match to TRBD2. CDR1 and CDR2 from the germline V gene are SGHVS and FNYEAQ. CDR3 length equals 15 residues. Losses at the gene ends were 2 bases for V and 2 bases for J; bases not matched to a gene: 1. The CDR3 bases are TGTGCCAGCAGCTTAAGCGGGGGGGCCACAGATACGCAGTATTTT. Protein sequence: CASSLSGGATDTQYF.

This chain connects TRBV2 to TRBJ2-6; 7 positions match TRBD1. Germline V gene lookup returns CDR1 SNHLY and CDR2 FYNNEI. Trimming at V came to 5 bases and at J to 0 bases, leaving 1 base not matched to a gene. The CDR3 runs to 15 residues. The CDR3 reads CASSRQGSGANVLTF. The CDR3 DNA reads TGTGCCAGCAGTCGACAGGGCTCTGGGGCCAACGTCCTGACTTTC.

The V call is TRBV4-2, the J call TRBJ1-2; D may be TRBD1 (6 bases). Trimming stripped 0 bases from V and 4 bases from J, with 12 bases between. CDR1 is LGHNA and CDR2 is YNFKEQ in the germline V gene. This CDR3 is built from 15 residues. As DNA, the CDR3 is TGTGCCAGCAGCCAAGAAACGGACAGAGTCTATGGCTACACCTTC. Its translation is CASSQETDRVYGYTF.

CDR3 nucleotide sequence: TGTGCCAGCAGCCCGAGGGTACCCAACTACGAGCAGTACTTC. Translation: CASSPRVPNYEQYF. The rearrangement links TRBV3-1 (or the pseudogene TRBV3-2) to TRBJ2-7; D might be TRBD2 (5 bases). The germline V gene has CDR1 LGHDT and CDR2 YNNKEL (reference sequence). The length of the CDR3 is 14 residues. Trimming took off 4 bases at V and 3 bases at J, with 13 bases between the two ends.

The chain has TRBV7-8 and TRBJ2-3; tentative D call: TRBD2 (5 bases). Trimming cost V 4 bases and J 0 bases, with 8 bases left between them. This CDR3 spans 14 amino acids. The germline CDR1 and CDR2 sequences are SGHVS and FQNEAQ. CDR3 region: CASSSEGSTDTQYF. CDR3 nucleotides: TGTGCCAGCAGCTCAGAGGGAAGCACAGATACGCAGTATTTT.

V is TRBV7-6 and J is TRBJ2-1, with 8 bases that match TRBD2. This CDR3 spans 17 amino acids. Germline V lookup: CDR1 SGHVS, CDR2 FNYEAQ. With V trimmed by 4 bases and J by 5 bases, 13 bases remained unmatched. The CDR3 nucleotides read TGTGCCAGCAGCTCCCCTCTGGGGCGGGAGGTAGACAATGAGCAGTTCTTC. Translating gives CASSSPLGREVDNEQFF.

The rearrangement joins TRBV2 to TRBJ1-5, with D perhaps matching TRBD1 (6 bases). CDR1 SNHLY and CDR2 FYNNEI come from the germline V gene. The V gene lost 7 bases and the J gene lost 7 bases, with 17 bases spanning the gap. This CDR3 has 14 residues. CDR3 protein: CASTQRGGVQPQHF. The CDR3 DNA is TGTGCCAGCACTCAGCGGGGGGGCGTGCAGCCCCAGCATTTT. The variable domain in full, with the rest retrieved from reference TRBV2 and TRBJ1-5, is EPEVTQTPSHQVTQMGQEVILRCVPISNHLYFYWYRQILGQKVEFLVSFYNNEISEKSEIFDDQFSVERPDGSNFTLKIRSTKLEDSAMYFCASTQRGGVQPQHFGDGTRLSIL.

The chain uses TRBV4-1 and TRBJ1-1; D is unclear. Germline lookup yields CDR1 MGHRA and CDR2 YSYEKL. The CDR3 loop spans 15 amino acids. V was clipped by 0 bases and J by 7 bases, with 15 bases between them. CDR3 protein: CASSQDSLGPDEAFF. The CDR3, as DNA: TGCGCCAGCAGCCAAGATTCTCTAGGGCCCGATGAAGCTTTCTTT.

This rearrangement joins TRBV30 to TRBJ2-3; TRBD2 matches at 9 bases. The germline V gene has CDR1 GTSNPN and CDR2 SVGIG (reference sequence). This CDR3 is built from 15 residues. V shed 4 bases and J 0 bases; nucleotides not matched to a gene: 5. Here the CDR3 reads CAWNHGLASTDTQYF. The CDR3 DNA follows: TGTGCCTGGAACCACGGACTAGCGAGCACAGATACGCAGTATTTT.

This chain links TRBV9 with TRBJ2-1, with a weak D call TRBD1 (5 bases). V lost 4 bases and J lost 4, with 9 bases in between. Looked up from germline, CDR1 is SGDLS and CDR2 is YYNGEE. The CDR3 has 13 residues. The DNA for the CDR3 is TGTGCCAGCAGCTTCAGACAGTACAATGAGCAGTTCTTC. This gives the protein CASSFRQYNEQFF. Supplemented by reference TRBV9 and TRBJ2-1, the full variable domain reads DSGVTQTPKHLITATGQRVTLRCSPRSGDLSVYWYQQSLDQGLQFLIQYYNGEERAKGNILERFSAQQFPDLHSELNLSSLELGDSALYFCASSFRQYNEQFFGPGTRLTVL.

V is TRBV5-8 and J is TRBJ2-1; tentative D call: TRBD1 (6 bases). The CDR3 runs to 15 residues. V shed 0 bases and J shed 10 bases, with 17 bases lying between them. Germline values: CDR1 SGHTS, CDR2 YDEGEE. CDR3 bases: TGTGCCAGCAGCTTGGACCAGGGACAAGCGTGGGAGCAGTTCTTC. This encodes CASSLDQGQAWEQFF.

The J gene is TRBJ2-7, the V gene TRBV2, with 8 bases aligning to TRBD1. The V gene end was trimmed by 3 bases and the J gene end by 3 bases; junction bases not matched to a gene: 7. The CDR3 covers 15 residues. Germline V gene sequence: CDR1 SNHLY, CDR2 FYNNEI. CDR3 residues: CASSERGQGIYEQYF. The CDR3 bases are TGTGCCAGCAGTGAGAGAGGACAGGGTATCTACGAGCAGTACTTC.

This clone was seen a single time. The chain has TRBV1 and TRBJ1-6; the table's D call, TRBD1, was not checked against the DNA. TRBV1 is designated a pseudogene. The CDR3 is 21 amino acids. The CDR3 DNA is TGCACCAGCAGCCAACGTCGATGGCAGGGGATTGGAGACTCCTATAATTCACCCCTCCACTTT. Its translation: CTSSQRRWQGIGDSYNSPLHF.

The chain joins TRBV7-2 to TRBJ2-7, with D unresolved. V was pared by 2 bases and J by 7 bases, with 12 bases between. Germline CDR1 SGHTA, CDR2 FQGNSA. The CDR3 is made up of 13 amino acids. The CDR3 nucleotides are TGTGCCAGCAGCTTAATGAGGTCGCGAGAGCAGTACTTC. Protein: CASSLMRSREQYF.

J is TRBJ2-2 and V is TRBV2, with D maybe TRBD1 (6 bases). The CDR3 is 14 residues long. With 7 bases removed from V and 1 base from J, the gap between germline ends came to 10 bases. CDR1 and CDR2 (germline): SNHLY, FYNNEI. The CDR3 coding sequence is TGTGCCAGCAATTTGGACAGGAACACCGGGGAGCTGTTTTTT. It specifies CASNLDRNTGELFF.